This T cell receptor beta chain was sequenced in a study of CD8 T cells in Susac syndrome. In this sample, this clonotype turned up once. Its cognate antigen is unknown. Peripheral blood CD8+ and CD4+ T cells were profiled by TCR beta sequencing. Treatment-naive patients with stable or active relapsing-remitting disease were the multiple sclerosis controls. Random hexamers primed reverse transcription of about 0.45 to 1 ug RNA. Using its own MiXCR run on the immunoSEQ multiplex PCR reads, TCRdb lists one record per CDR3 protein. The sample contains about 280,000 distinct CDR3 sequences, roughly 84% of which appear only once. Trimming removed 0 bases from V and 5 bases from J, with 19 bases in between. The CDR3 spans 17 residues. Regarding the study as a whole: As the study acknowledged, the number of individuals who were part of its TCR sequencing and HLA analysis was relatively small.

The chain combines TRBV12-3 or TRBV12-4 with TRBJ1-2; no reliable D call. The specimen was CD8+ T cells from PBMCs. The TCR was taken from a human donor with multiple sclerosis. CDR3 bases: TGTGCCAGCAGTTTAGCGCCGGTCCATTTGGTGGGATATGGCTACACCTTC. It specifies CASSLAPVHLVGYGYTF.